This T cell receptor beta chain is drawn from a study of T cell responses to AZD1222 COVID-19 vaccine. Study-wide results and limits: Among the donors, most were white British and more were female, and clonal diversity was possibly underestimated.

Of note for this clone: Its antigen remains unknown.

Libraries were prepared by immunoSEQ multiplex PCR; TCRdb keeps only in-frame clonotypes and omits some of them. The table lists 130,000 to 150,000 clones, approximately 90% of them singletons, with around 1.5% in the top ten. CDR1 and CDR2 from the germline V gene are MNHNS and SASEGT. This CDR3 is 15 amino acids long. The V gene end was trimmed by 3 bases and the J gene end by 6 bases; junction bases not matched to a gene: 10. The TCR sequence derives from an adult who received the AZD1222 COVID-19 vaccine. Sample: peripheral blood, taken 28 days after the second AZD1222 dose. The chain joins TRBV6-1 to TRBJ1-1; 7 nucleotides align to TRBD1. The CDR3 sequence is CASSDHRGYRAEAFF. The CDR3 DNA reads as TGTGCCAGCAGTGACCACAGGGGATATAGAGCTGAAGCTTTCTTT.